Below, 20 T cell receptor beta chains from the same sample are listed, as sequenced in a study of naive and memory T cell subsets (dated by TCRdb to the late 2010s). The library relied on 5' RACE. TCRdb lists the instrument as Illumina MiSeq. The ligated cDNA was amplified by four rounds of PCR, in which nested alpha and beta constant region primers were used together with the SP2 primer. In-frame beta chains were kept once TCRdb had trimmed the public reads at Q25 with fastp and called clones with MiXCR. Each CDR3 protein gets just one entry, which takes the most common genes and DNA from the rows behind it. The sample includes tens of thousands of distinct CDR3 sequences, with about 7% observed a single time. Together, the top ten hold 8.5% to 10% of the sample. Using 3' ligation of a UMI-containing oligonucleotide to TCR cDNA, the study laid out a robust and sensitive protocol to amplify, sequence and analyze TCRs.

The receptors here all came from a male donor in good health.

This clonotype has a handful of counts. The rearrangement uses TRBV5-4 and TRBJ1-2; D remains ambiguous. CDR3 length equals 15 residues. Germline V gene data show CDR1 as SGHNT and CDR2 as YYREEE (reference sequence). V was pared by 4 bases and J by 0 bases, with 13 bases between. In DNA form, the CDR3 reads TGTGCCAGCAGCCCGAGGACGGCTACTAACTATGGCTACACCTTC. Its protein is CASSPRTATNYGYTF.

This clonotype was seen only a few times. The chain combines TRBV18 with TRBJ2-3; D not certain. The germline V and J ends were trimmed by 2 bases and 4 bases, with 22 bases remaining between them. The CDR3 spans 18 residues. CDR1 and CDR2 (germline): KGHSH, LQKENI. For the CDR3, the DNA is TGTGCCAGCTCACCATTTCCCCCGAACGCCGACCGCCCAGATACGCAGTATTTT. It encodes CASSPFPPNADRPDTQYF.

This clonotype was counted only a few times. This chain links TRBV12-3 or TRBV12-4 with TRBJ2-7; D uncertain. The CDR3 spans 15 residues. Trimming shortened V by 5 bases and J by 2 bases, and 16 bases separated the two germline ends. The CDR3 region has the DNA TGTGCCAGCAGTCAGCAGGCCCTCCCCACCTACGAGCAGTACTTC. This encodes CASSQQALPTYEQYF.

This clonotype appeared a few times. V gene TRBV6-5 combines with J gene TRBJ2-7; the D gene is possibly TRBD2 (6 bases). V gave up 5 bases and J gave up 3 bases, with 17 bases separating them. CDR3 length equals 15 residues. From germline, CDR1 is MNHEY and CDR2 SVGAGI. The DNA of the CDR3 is TGTGCCAGCAGTCTCGGCCGCGGACTAATCTACGAGCAGTACTTC. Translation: CASSLGRGLIYEQYF.

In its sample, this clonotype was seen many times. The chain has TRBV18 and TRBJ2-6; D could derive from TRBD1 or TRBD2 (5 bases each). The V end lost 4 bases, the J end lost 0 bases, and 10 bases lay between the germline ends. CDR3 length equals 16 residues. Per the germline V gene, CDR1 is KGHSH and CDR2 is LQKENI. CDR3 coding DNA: TGTGCCAGCTCACTTGGGACCAACTCTGGGGCCAACGTCCTGACTTTC. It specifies CASSLGTNSGANVLTF.

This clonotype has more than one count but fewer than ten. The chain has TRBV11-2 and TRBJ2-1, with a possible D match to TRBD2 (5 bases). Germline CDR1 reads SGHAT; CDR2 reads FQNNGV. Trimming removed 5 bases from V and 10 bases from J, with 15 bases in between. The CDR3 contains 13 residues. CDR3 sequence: CASSPSRRSEQFF. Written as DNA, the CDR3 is TGTGCCAGCAGCCCTTCACGGAGGAGCGAGCAGTTCTTC. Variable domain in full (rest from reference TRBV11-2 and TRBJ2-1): EAGVAQSPRYKIIEKRQSVAFWCNPISGHATLYWYQQILGQGPKLLIQFQNNGVVDDSQLPKDRFSAERLKGVDSTLKIQPAKLEDSAVYLCASSPSRRSEQFFGPGTRLTVL.

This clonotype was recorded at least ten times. The CDR3 DNA reads TGTGCCAGCAGCTTAGCAGAATACAATGAGCAGTTCTTC. Residues: CASSLAEYNEQFF. J is TRBJ2-1 and V is TRBV11-2; D gene ambiguous. The germline CDR1 and CDR2 sequences are SGHAT and FQNNGV. The ends were cut back, 1 base at V and 4 bases at J, with 5 bases in the middle. This CDR3 is built from 13 residues.

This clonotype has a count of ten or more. CDR3 loop: CSVADEQFF. CDR3 DNA: TGCAGCGTTGCGGACGAGCAGTTCTTC. The V gene is TRBV29-1, the J gene TRBJ2-1, with D hard to call. The CDR3 runs to 9 residues. Trimming pared 4 bases from V and 10 bases from J, leaving 5 bases between. Germline V lookup: CDR1 SQVTM, CDR2 ANQGSEA.

Written as DNA, the CDR3 is TGCAGCGTTAAAGGAGGGGGCGAGTGGACCGGGGAGCTGTTTTTT. This gives the protein CSVKGGGEWTGELFF. The chain recombines TRBV29-1 with TRBJ2-2; the D gene is possibly TRBD1 (7 bases). Germline V gives CDR1 SQVTM, CDR2 ANQGSEA. This CDR3 contains 15 residues. The germline V and J ends were trimmed by 5 bases and 5 bases, with 18 bases remaining between them.

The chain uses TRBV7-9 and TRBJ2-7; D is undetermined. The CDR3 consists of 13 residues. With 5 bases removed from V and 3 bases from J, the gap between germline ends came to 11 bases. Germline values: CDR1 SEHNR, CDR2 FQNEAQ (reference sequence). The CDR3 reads CASSVGPIYEQYF. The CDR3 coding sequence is TGTGCCAGCAGCGTAGGGCCTATCTACGAGCAGTACTTC.

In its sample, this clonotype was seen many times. CDR3 sequence: CASRQGGLDTQYF. Here the CDR3 DNA reads TGTGCCAGCAGGCAGGGGGGGCTGGATACGCAGTATTTT. The V gene is TRBV6-5, the J gene TRBJ2-3; D possibly matches TRBD1 or TRBD2 (7 bases each). Trimming took 6 bases from V and 6 from J, leaving 13 bases between them. Germline V gene sequence: CDR1 MNHEY, CDR2 SVGAGI. The CDR3 runs to 13 residues.

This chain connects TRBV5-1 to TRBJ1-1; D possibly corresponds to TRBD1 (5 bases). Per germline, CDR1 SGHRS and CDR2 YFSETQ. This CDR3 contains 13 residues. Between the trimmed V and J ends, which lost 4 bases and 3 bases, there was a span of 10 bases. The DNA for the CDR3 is TGCGCCAGCAGCGATACACAGGACACTGAAGCTTTCTTT. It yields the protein CASSDTQDTEAFF.

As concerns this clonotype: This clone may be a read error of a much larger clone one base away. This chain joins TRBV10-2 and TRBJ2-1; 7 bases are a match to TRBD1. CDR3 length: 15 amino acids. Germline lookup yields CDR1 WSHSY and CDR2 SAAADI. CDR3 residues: CASSERDSSYNEKFF. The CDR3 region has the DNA TGCGCCAGCAGTGAACGGGACAGCTCCTACAATGAGAAGTTCTTC.

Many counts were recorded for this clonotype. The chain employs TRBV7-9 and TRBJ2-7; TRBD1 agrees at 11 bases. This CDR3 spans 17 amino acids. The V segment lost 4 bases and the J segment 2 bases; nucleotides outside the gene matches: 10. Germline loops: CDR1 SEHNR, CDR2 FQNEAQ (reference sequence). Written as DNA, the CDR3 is TGTGCCAGCAGCTCGCCCCCGGGACAGGGGGAAACCTACGAGCAGTACTTC. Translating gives CASSSPPGQGETYEQYF.

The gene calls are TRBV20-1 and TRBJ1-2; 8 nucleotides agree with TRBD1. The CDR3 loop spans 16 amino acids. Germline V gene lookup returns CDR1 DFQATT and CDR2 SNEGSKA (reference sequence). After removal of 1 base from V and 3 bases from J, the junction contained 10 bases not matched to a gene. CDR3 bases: TGCAGTGCTAGAGCACCGGGACAGGCCGGGGACTATGGCTACACCTTC. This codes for CSARAPGQAGDYGYTF.

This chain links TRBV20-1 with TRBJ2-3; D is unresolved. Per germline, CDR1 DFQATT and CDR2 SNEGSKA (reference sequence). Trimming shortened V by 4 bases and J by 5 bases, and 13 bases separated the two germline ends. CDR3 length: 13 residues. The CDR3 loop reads CSATAWIVDTQYF. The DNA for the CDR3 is TGCAGTGCTACCGCCTGGATAGTAGATACGCAGTATTTT.

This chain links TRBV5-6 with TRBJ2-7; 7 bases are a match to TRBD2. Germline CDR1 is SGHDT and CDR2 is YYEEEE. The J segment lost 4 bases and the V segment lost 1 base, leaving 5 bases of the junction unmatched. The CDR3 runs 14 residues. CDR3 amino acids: CASSLQRGTYEQYF. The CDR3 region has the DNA TGTGCCAGCAGCTTGCAGCGGGGCACGTACGAGCAGTACTTC.

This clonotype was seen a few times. The CDR3, as DNA: TGCAGCGTTGGAGGGGACTACCAGTACGAGCAGTACTTC. This gives the protein CSVGGDYQYEQYF. This chain uses TRBV29-1 with TRBJ2-7; 7 bases fit TRBD2. With 4 bases clipped from V and 4 bases from J, the junction kept 7 bases outside the gene matches. CDR3 length: 13 amino acids. Germline loops: CDR1 SQVTM, CDR2 ANQGSEA.

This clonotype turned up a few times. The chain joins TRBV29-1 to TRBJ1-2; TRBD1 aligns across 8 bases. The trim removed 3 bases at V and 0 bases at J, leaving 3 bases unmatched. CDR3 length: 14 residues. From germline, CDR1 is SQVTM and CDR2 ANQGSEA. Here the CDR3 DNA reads TGCAGCGTTGATCAGGGGGCGGCTAACTATGGCTACACCTTC. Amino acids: CSVDQGAANYGYTF.

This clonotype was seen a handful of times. CDR3 sequence: CASSLMGETQETQYF. CDR3 nucleotide sequence: TGTGCCAGCAGCTTAATGGGAGAGACCCAAGAGACCCAGTACTTC. This chain connects TRBV7-8 to TRBJ2-5; D perhaps matches TRBD2 (5 bases). Germline V gene sequence: CDR1 SGHVS, CDR2 FQNEAQ. CDR3 size: 15 residues. Trimming shortened V by 2 bases and J by 1 base, and 11 bases separated the two germline ends.